Listed here are 20 T cell receptor beta chains from one sample, sequenced in a study of patients and donors after allogeneic stem cell transplantation. TCRdb re-derived calls from the RT-PCR reads in MiXCR, one entry per CDR3 protein. Of 90,000 to 120,000 distinct CDR3 sequences listed, around 38% are singletons. The sample comprised blood, either unsorted or a sorted T cell fraction (not recorded which). These receptors were taken from a human donor who was either an allogeneic HSCT recipient or a stem cell or donor lymphocyte infusion donor (not recorded which). It is not recorded whose cells these are; they may come from a transplant donor.

Sample share makes this clonotype large (0.1 to 1%). V gene TRBV20-1 combines with J gene TRBJ2-1, with D perhaps matching TRBD1 or TRBD2 (6 bases each). Looked up from germline, CDR1 is DFQATT and CDR2 is SNEGSKA (reference sequence). The germline V and J ends were trimmed by 5 bases and 6 bases, with 8 bases remaining between them. The CDR3 contains 11 residues. The CDR3 bases are TGCAGTGCTCCGGGGGCCAATGAGCAGTTCTTC. Translation gives CSAPGANEQFF.

This clonotype was picked up a small number of times. The chain has TRBV7-2 and TRBJ1-1; tentative D call: TRBD1 (6 bases). The CDR3 is 16 amino acids. Germline V gives CDR1 SGHTA, CDR2 FQGNSA. V was trimmed by 1 base and J by 8 bases, leaving 20 bases between them. CDR3 protein: CASSLGGNRARGEAFF. As DNA, the CDR3 is TGTGCCAGCAGCTTAGGAGGGAACAGGGCGAGGGGGGAAGCTTTCTTT.

The genes are TRBV20-1 and TRBJ1-6; 7 bases line up with TRBD1. Germline CDR1 and CDR2: DFQATT and SNEGSKA (reference sequence). The V gene end was trimmed by 5 bases and the J gene end by 6 bases; junction bases not matched to a gene: 7. The CDR3 runs to 14 residues. CDR3 region: CSAYRQGPNSPLHF. The CDR3 DNA reads as TGCAGTGCTTACAGACAGGGCCCTAATTCACCCCTCCACTTT.

This clonotype was detected a few times. The gene calls are TRBV19 and TRBJ1-1; the D gene is possibly TRBD1 (5 bases). The CDR3 covers 12 residues. Germline V CDR1 and CDR2: LNHDA, SQIVND (reference sequence). V was cut by 8 bases and J by 4 bases, with 11 bases left in between. CDR3 loop: CASGGLGTEAFF. In DNA, the CDR3 is TGTGCCAGTGGGGGATTGGGCACTGAAGCTTTCTTT.

The sample holds a few counts of this clonotype. The chain recombines TRBV24-1 with TRBJ1-2, with D possibly matching TRBD1 (5 bases). This CDR3 has 13 residues. CDR1 KGHDR and CDR2 SFDVKD come from the germline V gene. V was shortened by 6 bases and J by 8 bases, with 15 bases between the two germline ends. This CDR3 reads CATSPEGKSGYTF. The DNA for the CDR3 is TGTGCCACCAGTCCTGAGGGGAAGAGCGGCTACACCTTC.

The rearrangement uses TRBV12-3 or TRBV12-4 and TRBJ2-3; 10 bases align to TRBD2. There are 14 residues in the CDR3. V shed 5 bases, J shed 3 bases, and the junction held 2 bases outside the gene matches. The CDR3 nucleotides read TGTGCCAGCAGTGATAGCGGGAGGACAGATACGCAGTATTTT. This sequence encodes CASSDSGRTDTQYF.

The chain joins TRBV7-2 to TRBJ1-6, with TRBD1 as a possible D gene (5 bases). The CDR3 consists of 16 residues. Germline values: CDR1 SGHTA, CDR2 FQGNSA. V lost 2 bases to trimming and J lost 10 bases, with 18 bases between them. CDR3 protein: CASSLFGRDLRSPLHF. In nucleotides, the CDR3 is TGTGCCAGCAGCTTATTTGGGAGGGACCTAAGGTCACCCCTCCACTTT.

The V call is TRBV9, the J call TRBJ2-2; 7 nucleotides align to TRBD1. CDR3 length: 13 residues. Germline V gives CDR1 SGDLS, CDR2 YYNGEE. V lost 4 bases to trimming and J lost 5 bases; unmatched junction nucleotides: 2. CDR3 sequence: CASSPRGTGELFF. The CDR3 bases are TGTGCCAGCAGCCCCAGGGGGACCGGGGAGCTGTTTTTT. Combining the CDR3 with reference TRBV9 and TRBJ2-2 gives the whole variable domain DSGVTQTPKHLITATGQRVTLRCSPRSGDLSVYWYQQSLDQGLQFLIQYYNGEERAKGNILERFSAQQFPDLHSELNLSSLELGDSALYFCASSPRGTGELFFGEGSRLTVL.

The chain uses TRBV9 and TRBJ2-3; D may be TRBD1 (6 bases). CDR3 length: 13 residues. Germline lookup yields CDR1 SGDLS and CDR2 YYNGEE. V lost 3 bases and J 5 bases, leaving 10 bases between the germline ends. CDR3 protein: CASSEGDQDTQYF. The CDR3 DNA reads TGTGCCAGCAGCGAGGGGGACCAAGATACGCAGTATTTT. Filled out from reference TRBV9 and TRBJ2-3, the complete variable domain reads DSGVTQTPKHLITATGQRVTLRCSPRSGDLSVYWYQQSLDQGLQFLIQYYNGEERAKGNILERFSAQQFPDLHSELNLSSLELGDSALYFCASSEGDQDTQYFGPGTRLTVL.

There are a few counts of this clonotype. V and J are TRBV5-6 and TRBJ2-2; D is uncertain. This CDR3 has 14 amino acids. Germline CDR1 and CDR2: SGHDT and YYEEEE. V gave up 0 bases and J gave up 2 bases, with 5 bases separating them. The CDR3 here is CASSLDGNTGELFF. CDR3 bases: TGTGCCAGCAGCTTGGACGGAAACACCGGGGAGCTGTTTTTT. The complete variable domain, with remaining parts taken from reference TRBV5-6 and TRBJ2-2, reads DAGVTQSPTHLIKTRGQQVTLRCSPKSGHDTVSWYQQALGQGPQFIFQYYEEEERQRGNFPDRFSGHQFPNYSSELNVNALLLGDSALYLCASSLDGNTGELFFGEGSRLTVL.

This clonotype has more than one count but fewer than ten. The CDR3 sequence: CASSYYPGTYMNTEAFF. The CDR3 nucleotides are TGTGCCAGCAGCTACTACCCCGGGACCTATATGAACACTGAAGCTTTCTTT. The genes are TRBV7-9 and TRBJ1-1; perhaps TRBD1 as D (5 bases). V was trimmed by 4 bases and J by 0 bases, leaving 18 bases between them. The CDR3 contains 17 residues. Germline CDR1 reads SEHNR; CDR2 reads FQNEAQ (reference sequence).

V usage is TRBV24-1 and J usage is TRBJ2-1; TRBD1 aligns across 7 bases. The CDR3 totals 13 residues. V lost 10 bases to trimming and J lost 8 bases; unmatched junction nucleotides: 10. The germline V gene encodes CDR1 KGHDR and CDR2 SFDVKD. CDR3 in amino acids: CATATGAIDEQFF. The CDR3 coding sequence is TGTGCCACGGCAACAGGGGCGATCGATGAGCAGTTCTTC.

CDR3 nucleotide sequence: TGTGCCAGCAGCGTAGAGACGGGACAGCCCTACGAGCAGTACTTC. Residues: CASSVETGQPYEQYF. This chain connects TRBV9 to TRBJ2-7; TRBD1 matches 7 bases. CDR1 and CDR2 from the germline V gene are SGDLS and YYNGEE. The V gene end was trimmed by 0 bases and the J gene end by 2 bases; junction bases not matched to a gene: 5. CDR3 length equals 15 residues.

The chain recombines TRBV5-1 with TRBJ1-1; D not certain. CDR3 length: 12 amino acids. The germline CDR1 and CDR2 sequences are SGHRS and YFSETQ. Trimming removed 3 bases from V and 10 bases from J, with 13 bases in between. Here the CDR3 DNA reads TGCGCCAGCAGCTCCGAAACCACCGTAGCTTTCTTT. Translation: CASSSETTVAFF.

The table lists this clonotype with a few counts. CDR3 nucleotides: TGTGCCAGTAGGACAGGGGGAAGTACCGGGGAGCTGTTTTTT. Amino acid sequence: CASRTGGSTGELFF. The chain uses TRBV19 and TRBJ2-2; 9 bases fit TRBD1. Germline values: CDR1 LNHDA, CDR2 SQIVND (reference sequence). The V gene end was trimmed by 6 bases and the J gene end by 5 bases; junction bases not matched to a gene: 4. The CDR3 is made up of 14 amino acids.

This clonotype has just a few counts. The rearrangement uses TRBV12-3 or TRBV12-4 and TRBJ1-2; D might be TRBD1 (6 bases). This CDR3 has 15 residues. The germline V and J ends were trimmed by 1 base and 3 bases, with 12 bases remaining between them. As DNA, the CDR3 is TGTGCCAGCAGTTTAGTAGGGGGGCACGACTATGGCTACACCTTC. Amino acids: CASSLVGGHDYGYTF.

The chain links TRBV9 to TRBJ2-2, with D perhaps TRBD1 or TRBD2 (5 bases each). V lost 0 bases and J lost 6, with 12 bases in between. Germline V gene sequence: CDR1 SGDLS, CDR2 YYNGEE. This CDR3 is built from 15 residues. The CDR3 bases are TGTGCCAGCAGCGTAGAAGGCAGGGAGTCCGGGGAGCTGTTTTTT. It translates to CASSVEGRESGELFF.

This clonotype was found many times. The rearrangement joins TRBV7-2 to TRBJ2-1, with 10 bases matching TRBD2. Germline values: CDR1 SGHTA, CDR2 FQGNSA. The CDR3 runs to 16 residues. J gave up 2 bases and V 4 bases, and 5 bases lay outside the gene matches. CDR3 sequence: CASSSPSGRAYNEQFF. For the CDR3, the DNA is TGTGCCAGCAGCTCTCCTAGCGGGAGAGCCTACAATGAGCAGTTCTTC.

The chain combines TRBV7-2 with TRBJ1-1; D is ambiguous. Trimming took 1 base from V and 1 from J, leaving 10 bases between them. This CDR3 region has 15 residues. CDR1 and CDR2 (germline): SGHTA, FQGNSA. This CDR3 reads CASSLVGWENTEAFF. The CDR3 DNA follows: TGTGCCAGCAGCTTAGTGGGCTGGGAGAACACTGAAGCTTTCTTT.

This clonotype was seen a few times. The chain links TRBV6-5 to TRBJ1-1; TRBD1 matches 9 bases. V was pared by 6 bases and J by 10 bases, with 6 bases of the junction left unmatched. CDR1 is MNHEY and CDR2 is SVGAGI in the germline V gene. The CDR3 is made up of 12 amino acids. The CDR3 loop reads CASRNRGRRAFF. The CDR3 coding sequence is TGTGCCAGCAGAAACAGGGGGCGGAGAGCTTTCTTT.